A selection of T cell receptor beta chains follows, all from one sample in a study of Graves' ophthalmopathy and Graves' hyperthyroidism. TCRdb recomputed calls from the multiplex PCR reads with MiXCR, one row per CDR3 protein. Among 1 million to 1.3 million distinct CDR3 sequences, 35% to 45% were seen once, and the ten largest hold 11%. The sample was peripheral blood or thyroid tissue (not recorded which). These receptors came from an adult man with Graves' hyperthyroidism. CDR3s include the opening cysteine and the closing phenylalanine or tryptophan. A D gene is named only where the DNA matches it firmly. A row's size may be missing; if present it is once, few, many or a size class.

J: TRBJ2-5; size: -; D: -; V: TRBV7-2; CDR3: CASSLVNQPQYF; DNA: TGTGCCAGCAGCTTAGTAAATCAGCCCCAGTACTTC
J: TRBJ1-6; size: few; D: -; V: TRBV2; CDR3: CASSDDFLYNSPLHF; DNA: TGTGCCAGCAGTGATGACTTCCTGTATAATTCACCCCTCCACTTT
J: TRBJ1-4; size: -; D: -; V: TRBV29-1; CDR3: CSVGGRARNEKLFF; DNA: TGCAGCGTTGGGGGCAGGGCGCGGAATGAAAAACTGTTTTTT
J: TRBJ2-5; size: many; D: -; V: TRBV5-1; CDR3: CASSLTGWETQYF; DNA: TGCGCCAGCAGCTTGACAGGGTGGGAGACCCAGTACTTC
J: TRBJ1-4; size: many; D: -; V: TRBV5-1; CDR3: CASSLMGENEKLFF; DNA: TGCGCCAGCAGCCTGATGGGGGAGAATGAAAAACTGTTTTTT
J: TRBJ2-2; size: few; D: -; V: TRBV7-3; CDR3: CASSYTTNTGELFF; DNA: TGTGCCAGCAGCTACACGACGAACACCGGGGAGCTGTTTTTT
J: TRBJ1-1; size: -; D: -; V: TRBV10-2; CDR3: CASSAPTRQVPNTEAFF; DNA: TGCGCCAGCAGTGCCCCCACCCGACAGGTGCCGAACACTGAAGCTTTCTTT
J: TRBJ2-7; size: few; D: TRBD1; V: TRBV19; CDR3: CASSIGTGVYEQYF; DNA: TGTGCCAGTAGCATCGGGACAGGAGTCTACGAGCAGTACTTC
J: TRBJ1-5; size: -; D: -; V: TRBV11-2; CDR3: CASSLVRGLPQHF; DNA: TGTGCCAGCAGCTTAGTAAGGGGATTGCCCCAGCATTTT
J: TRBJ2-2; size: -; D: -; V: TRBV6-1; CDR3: CASIDVNTGELFF; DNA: TGTGCCAGCATAGATGTGAACACCGGGGAGCTGTTTTTT
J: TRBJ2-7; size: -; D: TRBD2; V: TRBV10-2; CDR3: CVSSAGLAGYEQYF; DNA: TGCGTCAGCAGTGCCGGACTAGCGGGTTACGAGCAGTACTTC
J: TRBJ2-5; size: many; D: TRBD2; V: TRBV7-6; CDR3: CASSKAGAETQYF; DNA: TGTGCCAGCAGCAAAGCGGGAGCAGAGACCCAGTACTTC
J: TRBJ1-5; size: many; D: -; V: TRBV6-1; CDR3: CASSLGGGTSNQPQHF; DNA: TGTGCCAGCAGTCTAGGGGGGGGAACTAGCAATCAGCCCCAGCATTTT
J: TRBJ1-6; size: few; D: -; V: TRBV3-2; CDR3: CASSHKQGTYSPLHF; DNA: TGTGCCAGCAGCCACAAACAGGGAACTTATTCACCCCTCCACTTT
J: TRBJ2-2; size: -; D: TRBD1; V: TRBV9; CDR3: CASSGGVQGSGELFF; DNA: TGTGCCAGCAGCGGGGGAGTACAGGGGTCCGGGGAGCTGTTTTTT
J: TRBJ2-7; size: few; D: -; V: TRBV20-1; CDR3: CSARDLESSYRYEQYF; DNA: TGCAGTGCTAGAGATCTCGAGTCTTCCTACCGCTACGAGCAGTACTTC
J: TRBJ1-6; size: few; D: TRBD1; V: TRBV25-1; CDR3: CASSGQGSSPLHF; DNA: TGTGCCAGCTCGGGACAGGGGAGTTCACCCCTCCACTTT
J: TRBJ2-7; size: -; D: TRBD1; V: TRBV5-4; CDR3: CASGPGTGRHEQYF; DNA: TGTGCCAGCGGACCCGGGACAGGGAGGCACGAGCAGTACTTC
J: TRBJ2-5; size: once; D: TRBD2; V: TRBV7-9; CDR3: CASSSWGGGYKETQYF; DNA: TGTGCCAGCAGCTCCTGGGGGGGAGGCTACAAAGAGACCCAGTACTTC
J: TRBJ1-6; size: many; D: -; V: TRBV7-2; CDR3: CASNSGGMSPLHF; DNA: TGTGCCAGCAACTCAGGTGGGATGTCACCCCTCCACTTT
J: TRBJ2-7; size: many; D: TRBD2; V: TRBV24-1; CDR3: CATQTSGSRQYF; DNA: TGTGCCACTCAGACTAGCGGGAGTCGGCAGTACTTC